This T cell receptor beta chain stems from a study of cytomegalovirus exposure and HLA in healthy donors. Study-wide results and limits: There were a few CMV-associated chains whose specificity for CMV antigens was confirmed in vitro. It was 160 or so TCR beta chains that were listed as cytomegalovirus-associated.

The PCR had 60 Vbeta and 13 Jbeta primers. Using immunoSEQ multiplex PCR, the repertoire was profiled, and TCRdb retains in-frame clones only, with some absent. The data contain some 130,000 clones, over 70% of them singletons. Only a few counts were recorded for this clone. Its antigen is unknown. V lost 5 bases and J 5 bases, leaving 13 bases between the germline ends. The CDR3 totals 14 residues. Germline CDR1 MDHEN, CDR2 SYDVKM. The material sequenced was PBMCs. The source is a woman aged 35 to 49 in good health and CMV-seronegative. The J gene is TRBJ1-5, the V gene TRBV28; D might be TRBD1 (5 bases). CDR3 DNA: TGTGCCAGCAGTCGGGGAGGGGTATATCAGCCCCAGCATTTT. It translates to CASSRGGVYQPQHF.